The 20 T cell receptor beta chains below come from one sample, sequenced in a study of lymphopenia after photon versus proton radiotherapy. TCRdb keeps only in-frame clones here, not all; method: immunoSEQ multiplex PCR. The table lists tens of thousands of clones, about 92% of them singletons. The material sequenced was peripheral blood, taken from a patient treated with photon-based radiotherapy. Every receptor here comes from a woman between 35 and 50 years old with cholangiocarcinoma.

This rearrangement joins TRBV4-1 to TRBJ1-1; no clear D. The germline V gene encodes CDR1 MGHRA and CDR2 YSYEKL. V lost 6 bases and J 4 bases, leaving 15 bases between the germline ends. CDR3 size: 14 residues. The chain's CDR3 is CASRGRTWGTEAFF. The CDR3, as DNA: TGCGCCAGCAGGGGCCGCACTTGGGGCACTGAAGCTTTCTTT.

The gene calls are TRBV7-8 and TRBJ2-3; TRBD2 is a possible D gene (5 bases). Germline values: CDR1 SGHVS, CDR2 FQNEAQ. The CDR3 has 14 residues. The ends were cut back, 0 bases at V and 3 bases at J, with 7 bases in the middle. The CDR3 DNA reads TGTGCCAGCAGCTTAGCCTCGGGGACAGATACGCAGTATTTT. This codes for CASSLASGTDTQYF. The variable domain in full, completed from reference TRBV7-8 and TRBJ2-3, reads GAGVSQSPRYKVAKRGQDVALRCDPISGHVSLFWYQQALGQGPEFLTYFQNEAQLDKSGLPSDRFFAERPEGSVSTLKIQRTQQEDSAVYLCASSLASGTDTQYFGPGTRLTVL.

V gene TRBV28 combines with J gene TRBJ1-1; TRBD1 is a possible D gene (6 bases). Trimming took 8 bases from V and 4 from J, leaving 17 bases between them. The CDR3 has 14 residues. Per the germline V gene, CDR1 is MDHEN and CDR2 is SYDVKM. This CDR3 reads CASGLGQPVTEAFF. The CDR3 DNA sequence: TGTGCCAGCGGACTGGGACAACCAGTCACTGAAGCTTTCTTT.

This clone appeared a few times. Here the CDR3 reads CASSLGLAGEGDTQYF. In DNA, the CDR3 is TGTGCCAGCAGCTTAGGACTAGCGGGAGAGGGAGATACGCAGTATTTT. This rearrangement joins TRBV13 to TRBJ2-3; TRBD2 matches 11 bases. The V gene end was trimmed by 0 bases and the J gene end by 5 bases; junction bases not matched to a gene: 4. Looked up from germline, CDR1 is PRHDT and CDR2 is FYEKMQ (reference sequence). This CDR3 contains 16 residues.

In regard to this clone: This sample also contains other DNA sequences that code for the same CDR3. The CDR3 is CASSRGQGYEQYF. The CDR3, as DNA: TGTGCCAGCAGTCGGGGACAGGGGTACGAGCAGTACTTC. V is TRBV27 and J is TRBJ2-7; 10 nucleotides agree with TRBD1. The CDR3 sequence is 13 residues long. Unmatched junction bases numbered 2, after V lost 5 bases and J lost 4 bases. Germline V gene data show CDR1 as MNHEY and CDR2 as SMNVEV (reference sequence).

The CDR3 DNA sequence: TGTGCCAGCAGCTTGGGAGCGGGGGGGCCGAGAGATACGCAGTATTTT. Translated: CASSLGAGGPRDTQYF. V gene TRBV5-4 combines with J gene TRBJ2-3; the match to TRBD2 covers 10 bases. This CDR3 is built from 16 residues. J was trimmed by 5 bases and V by 0 bases; bases with no gene match: 6. Germline CDR1 is SGHNT and CDR2 is YYREEE (reference sequence).

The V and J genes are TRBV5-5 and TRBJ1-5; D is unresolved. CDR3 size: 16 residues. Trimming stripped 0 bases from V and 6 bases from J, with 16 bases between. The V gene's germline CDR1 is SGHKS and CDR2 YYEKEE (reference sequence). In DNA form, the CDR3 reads TGTGCCAGCAGCTTGGAGTCACGGGGAGGGAGTCAGCCCCAGCATTTT. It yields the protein CASSLESRGGSQPQHF.

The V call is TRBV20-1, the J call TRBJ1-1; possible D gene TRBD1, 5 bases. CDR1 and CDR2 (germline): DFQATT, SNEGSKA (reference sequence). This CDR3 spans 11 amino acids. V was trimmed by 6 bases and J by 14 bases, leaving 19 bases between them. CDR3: CSASGASRHFF. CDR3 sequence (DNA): TGCAGTGCAAGCGGGGCTTCAAGGCACTTCTTT.

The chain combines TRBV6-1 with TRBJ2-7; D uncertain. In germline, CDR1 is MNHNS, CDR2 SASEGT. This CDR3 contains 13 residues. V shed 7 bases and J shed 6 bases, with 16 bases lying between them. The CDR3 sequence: CASTRAQTPEQYF. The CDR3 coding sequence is TGTGCCAGCACCCGGGCCCAAACCCCCGAGCAGTACTTC.

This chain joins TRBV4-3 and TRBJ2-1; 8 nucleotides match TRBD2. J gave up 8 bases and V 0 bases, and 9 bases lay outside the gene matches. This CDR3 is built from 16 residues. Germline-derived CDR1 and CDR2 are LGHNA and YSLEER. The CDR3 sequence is CASSQDASGSGYEQFF. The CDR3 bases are TGCGCCAGCAGCCAAGATGCGAGCGGGAGTGGCTATGAGCAGTTCTTC.

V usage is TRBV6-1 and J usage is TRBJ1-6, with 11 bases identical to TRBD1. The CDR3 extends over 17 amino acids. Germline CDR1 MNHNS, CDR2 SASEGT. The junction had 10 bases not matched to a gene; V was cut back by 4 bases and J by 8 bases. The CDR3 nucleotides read TGTGCCAGCAGTGTGTATGAAACGGGACAGGGGGATTCACCCCTCCACTTT. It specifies CASSVYETGQGDSPLHF.

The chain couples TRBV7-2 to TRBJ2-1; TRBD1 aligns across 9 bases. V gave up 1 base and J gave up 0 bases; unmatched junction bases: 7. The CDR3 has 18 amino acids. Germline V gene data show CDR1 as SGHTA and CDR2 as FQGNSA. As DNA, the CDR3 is TGTGCCAGCAGCTTAGTGGGACAGGGACTAAGCTCCTACAATGAGCAGTTCTTC. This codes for CASSLVGQGLSSYNEQFF. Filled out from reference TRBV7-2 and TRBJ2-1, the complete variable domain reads GAGVSQSPSNKVTEKGKDVELRCDPISGHTALYWYRQSLGQGLEFLIYFQGNSAPDKSGLPSDRFSAERTGGSVSTLTIQRTQQEDSAVYLCASSLVGQGLSSYNEQFFGPGTRLTVL.

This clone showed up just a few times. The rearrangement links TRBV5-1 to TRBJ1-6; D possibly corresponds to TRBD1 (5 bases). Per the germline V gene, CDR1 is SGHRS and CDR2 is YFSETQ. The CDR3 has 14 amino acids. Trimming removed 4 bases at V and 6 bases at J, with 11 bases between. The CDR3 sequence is CASSLDSGNSPLHF. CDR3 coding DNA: TGCGCCAGCAGCCTTGACAGCGGTAATTCACCCCTCCACTTT.

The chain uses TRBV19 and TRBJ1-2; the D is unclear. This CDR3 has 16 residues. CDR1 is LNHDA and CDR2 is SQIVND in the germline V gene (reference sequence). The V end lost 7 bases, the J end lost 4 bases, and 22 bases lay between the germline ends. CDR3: CASTHPRQKSSYGYTF. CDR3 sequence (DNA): TGTGCCAGTACCCACCCTCGGCAGAAATCTTCCTATGGCTACACCTTC.

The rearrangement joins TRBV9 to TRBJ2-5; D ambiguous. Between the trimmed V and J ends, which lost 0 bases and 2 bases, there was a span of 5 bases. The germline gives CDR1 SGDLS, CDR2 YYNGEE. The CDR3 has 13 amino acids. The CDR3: CASSVGLQETQYF. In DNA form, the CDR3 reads TGTGCCAGCAGCGTAGGACTTCAAGAGACCCAGTACTTC.

The CDR3 nucleotides are TGTGCCAGCAGCCAAGTGAGCTCTGGAAACACCATATATTTT. Amino acid sequence: CASSQVSSGNTIYF. The V gene is TRBV14, the J gene TRBJ1-3; D remains unclear. CDR1 SGHDN and CDR2 FVKESK come from the germline V gene. The CDR3 loop spans 14 amino acids. The ends were cut back, 1 base at V and 0 bases at J, with 4 bases in the middle.

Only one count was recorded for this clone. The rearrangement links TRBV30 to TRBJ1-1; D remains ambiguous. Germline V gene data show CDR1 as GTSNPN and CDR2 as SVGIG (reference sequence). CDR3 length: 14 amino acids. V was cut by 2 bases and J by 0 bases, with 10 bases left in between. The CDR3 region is CAWSTGRVNTEAFF. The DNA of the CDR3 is TGTGCCTGGAGTACCGGAAGGGTGAACACTGAAGCTTTCTTT.

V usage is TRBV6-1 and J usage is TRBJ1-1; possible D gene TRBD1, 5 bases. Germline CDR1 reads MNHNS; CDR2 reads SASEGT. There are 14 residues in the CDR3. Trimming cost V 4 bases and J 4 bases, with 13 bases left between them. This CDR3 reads CASSASGRGTEAFF. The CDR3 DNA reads TGTGCCAGCAGTGCCTCAGGGCGGGGCACTGAAGCTTTCTTT.

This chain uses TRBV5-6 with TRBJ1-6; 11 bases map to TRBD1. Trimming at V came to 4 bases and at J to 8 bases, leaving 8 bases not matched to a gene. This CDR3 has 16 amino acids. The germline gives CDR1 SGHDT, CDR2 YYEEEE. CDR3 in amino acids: CASSLRTGGKDSPLHF. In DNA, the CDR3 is TGTGCCAGCAGCCTAAGGACAGGGGGCAAGGATTCACCCCTCCACTTT.

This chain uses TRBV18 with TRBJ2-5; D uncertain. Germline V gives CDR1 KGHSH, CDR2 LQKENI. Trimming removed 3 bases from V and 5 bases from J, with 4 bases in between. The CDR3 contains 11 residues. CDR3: CASSPGETQYF. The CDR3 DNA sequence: TGTGCCAGCTCACCCGGTGAGACCCAGTACTTC.